Sequencing of this T cell receptor (beta chain) was carried out in a study of T cell changes during pregnancy in multiple sclerosis. Produced via immunoSEQ multiplex PCR; TCRdb's table is partial and in-frame only. Of 100,000 or so clones detected, roughly 92% appear once; the ten largest clones hold about 3%. Here the sequenced sample was peripheral blood, taken after pregnancy. The TCR originated in a female donor with multiple sclerosis, enrolled in a pregnancy study.

The CDR3 is CASSYFRVGETQYF. Here the CDR3 DNA reads TGTGCCAGCAGTTATTTCCGGGTGGGAGAGACCCAGTACTTC. This rearrangement joins TRBV6-5 to TRBJ2-5; D is uncertain. Trimming shortened V by 3 bases and J by 4 bases, and 12 bases separated the two germline ends. The germline V gene encodes CDR1 MNHEY and CDR2 SVGAGI. CDR3 size: 14 residues.